The clone carrying this TCR beta chain appeared a few times. Its target is not known. Trimming stripped 0 bases from V and 0 bases from J, with 16 bases between. The CDR3 is 18 amino acids. Per the germline V gene, CDR1 is SGHRS and CDR2 is YFSETQ. A marrow graft followed busulfan-fludarabine conditioning, with cyclophosphamide on days +3 and +4. This sample was taken from a study of T cells after posttransplantation cyclophosphamide. General observations from the study: Later post-transplant blood repertoires were often dominated by donor CD8+ memory clones. TRB clonality was highly associated with recipient CMV seropositivity and reactivation. Blood and skin or GI T cell repertoires showed limited TRB overlap.

The method was immunoSEQ multiplex PCR; TCRdb's version includes in-frame clones alone and lacks a portion of them. The table has roughly 23,000 clones, around 85% seen once; the top ten hold 9% to 13%. The source was PBMCs, collected after allogeneic stem cell transplant with posttransplant cyclophosphamide. The V gene is TRBV5-1, the J gene TRBJ1-5, with D unclear. The source is a female patient in her 30s who received an allogeneic stem cell transplant from an unrelated donor, was CMV-positive, and had no GVHD. Part of the T cells may come from the graft donor. This CDR3 reads CASSLAETQWYSNQPQHF. The CDR3 DNA is TGCGCCAGCAGCTTGGCCGAAACACAGTGGTATAGCAATCAGCCCCAGCATTTT. Full variable domain (remainder filled in from reference TRBV5-1 and TRBJ1-5): KAGVTQTPRYLIKTRGQQVTLSCSPISGHRSVSWYQQTPGQGLQFLFEYFSETQRNKGNFPGRFSGRQFSNSRSEMNVSTLELGDSALYLCASSLAETQWYSNQPQHFGDGTRLSIL.